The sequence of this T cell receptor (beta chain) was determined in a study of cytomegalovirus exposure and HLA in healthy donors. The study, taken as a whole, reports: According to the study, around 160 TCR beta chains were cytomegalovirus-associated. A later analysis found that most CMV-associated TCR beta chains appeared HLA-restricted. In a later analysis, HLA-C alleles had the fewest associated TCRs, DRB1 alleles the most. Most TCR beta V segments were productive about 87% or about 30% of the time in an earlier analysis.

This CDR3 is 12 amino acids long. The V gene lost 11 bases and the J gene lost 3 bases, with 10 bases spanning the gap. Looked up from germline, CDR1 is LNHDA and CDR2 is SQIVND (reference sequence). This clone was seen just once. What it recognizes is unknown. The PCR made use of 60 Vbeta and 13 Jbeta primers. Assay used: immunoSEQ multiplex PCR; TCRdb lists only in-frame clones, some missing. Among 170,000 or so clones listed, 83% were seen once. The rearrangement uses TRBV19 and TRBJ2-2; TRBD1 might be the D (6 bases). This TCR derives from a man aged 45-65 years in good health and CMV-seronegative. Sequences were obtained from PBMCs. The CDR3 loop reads CAVQGYTGELFF. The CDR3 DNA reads TGTGCCGTTCAGGGGTACACCGGGGAGCTGTTTTTT.